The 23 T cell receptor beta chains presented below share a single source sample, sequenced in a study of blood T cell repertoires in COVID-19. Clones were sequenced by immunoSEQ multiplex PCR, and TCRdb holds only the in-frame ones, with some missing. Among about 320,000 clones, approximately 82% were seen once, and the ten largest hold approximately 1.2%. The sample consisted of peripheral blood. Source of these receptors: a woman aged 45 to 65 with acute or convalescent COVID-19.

The CDR3: CASSFDTRGGLGNTIYF. For the CDR3, the DNA is TGTGCCAGCAGCTTCGATACCAGGGGTGGGTTAGGGAACACCATATATTTT. This rearrangement joins TRBV7-8 to TRBJ1-3, with TRBD1 as a possible D gene (6 bases). The CDR3 covers 17 residues. Germline values: CDR1 SGHVS, CDR2 FQNEAQ. V was clipped by 3 bases and J by 7 bases, with 22 bases between them.

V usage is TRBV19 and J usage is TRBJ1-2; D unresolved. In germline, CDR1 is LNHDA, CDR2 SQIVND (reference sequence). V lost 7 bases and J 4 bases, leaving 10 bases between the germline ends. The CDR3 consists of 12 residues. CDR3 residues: CASKLATYGYTF. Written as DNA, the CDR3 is TGTGCCAGTAAGCTAGCTACCTATGGCTACACCTTC.

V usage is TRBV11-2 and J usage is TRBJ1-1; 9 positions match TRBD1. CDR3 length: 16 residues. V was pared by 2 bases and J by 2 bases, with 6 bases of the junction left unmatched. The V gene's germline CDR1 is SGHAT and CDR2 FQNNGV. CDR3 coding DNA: TGTGCCAGCAGCTTACAATCGACAGGGGGAAACACTGAAGCTTTCTTT. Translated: CASSLQSTGGNTEAFF.

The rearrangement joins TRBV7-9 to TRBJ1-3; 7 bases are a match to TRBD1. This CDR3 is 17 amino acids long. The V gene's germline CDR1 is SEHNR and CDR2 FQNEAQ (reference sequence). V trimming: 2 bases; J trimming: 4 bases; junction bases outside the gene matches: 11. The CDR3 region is CASSLIRDQGGGNTIYF. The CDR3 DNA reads TGTGCCAGCAGCTTAATACGCGATCAGGGGGGAGGAAACACCATATATTTT.

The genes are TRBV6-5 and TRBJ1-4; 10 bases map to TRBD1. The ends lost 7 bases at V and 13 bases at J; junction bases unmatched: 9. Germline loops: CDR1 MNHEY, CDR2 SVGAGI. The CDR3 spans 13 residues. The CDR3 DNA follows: TGTGCCAGCATGGGGACAGGGGCCATGAGACTGTTTTTT. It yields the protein CASMGTGAMRLFF.

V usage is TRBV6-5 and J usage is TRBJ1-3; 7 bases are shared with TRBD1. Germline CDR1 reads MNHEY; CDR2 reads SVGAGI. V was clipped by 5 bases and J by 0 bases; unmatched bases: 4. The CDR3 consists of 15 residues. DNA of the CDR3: TGTGCCAGCAGTCTGGACAGGCCCTCTGGAAACACCATATATTTT. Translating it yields CASSLDRPSGNTIYF.

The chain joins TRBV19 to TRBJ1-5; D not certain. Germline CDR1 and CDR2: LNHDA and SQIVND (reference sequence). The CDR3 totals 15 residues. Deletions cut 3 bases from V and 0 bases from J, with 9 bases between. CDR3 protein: CASSMGRDSNQPQHF. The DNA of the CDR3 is TGTGCCAGTAGTATGGGGAGGGATAGCAATCAGCCCCAGCATTTT. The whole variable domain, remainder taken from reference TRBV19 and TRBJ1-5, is DGGITQSPKYLFRKEGQNVTLSCEQNLNHDAMYWYRQDPGQGLRLIYYSQIVNDFQKGDIAEGYSVSREKKESFPLTVTSAQKNPTAFYLCASSMGRDSNQPQHFGDGTRLSIL.

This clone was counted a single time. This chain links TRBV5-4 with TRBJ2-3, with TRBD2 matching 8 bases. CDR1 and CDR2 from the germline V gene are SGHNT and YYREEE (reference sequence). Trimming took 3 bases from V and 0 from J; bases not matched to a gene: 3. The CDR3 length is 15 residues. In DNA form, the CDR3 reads TGTGCCAGCAGCTCGCGGGGGGTAAGCACAGATACGCAGTATTTT. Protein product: CASSSRGVSTDTQYF.

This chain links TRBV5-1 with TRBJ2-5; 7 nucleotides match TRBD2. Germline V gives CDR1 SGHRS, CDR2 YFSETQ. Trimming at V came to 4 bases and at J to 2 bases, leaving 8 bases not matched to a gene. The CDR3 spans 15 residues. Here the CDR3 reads CASSTIAGQQETQYF. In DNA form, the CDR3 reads TGCGCCAGCAGCACAATAGCGGGCCAACAAGAGACCCAGTACTTC.

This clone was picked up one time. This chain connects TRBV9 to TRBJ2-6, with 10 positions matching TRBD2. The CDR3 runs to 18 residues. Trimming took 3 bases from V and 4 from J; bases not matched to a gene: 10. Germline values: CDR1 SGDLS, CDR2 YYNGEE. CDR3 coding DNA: TGTGCCAGCAGCGCGGCGAGCGGGAGGGCCGACGGGGCCAACGTCCTGACTTTC. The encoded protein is CASSAASGRADGANVLTF.

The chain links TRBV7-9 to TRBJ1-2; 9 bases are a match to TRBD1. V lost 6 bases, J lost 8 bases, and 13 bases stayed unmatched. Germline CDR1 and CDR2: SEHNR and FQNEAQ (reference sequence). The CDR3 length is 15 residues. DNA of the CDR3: TGTGCCAGCAGTCCCTGGGACAGGGCCTCTTACGGCTACACCTTC. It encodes CASSPWDRASYGYTF.

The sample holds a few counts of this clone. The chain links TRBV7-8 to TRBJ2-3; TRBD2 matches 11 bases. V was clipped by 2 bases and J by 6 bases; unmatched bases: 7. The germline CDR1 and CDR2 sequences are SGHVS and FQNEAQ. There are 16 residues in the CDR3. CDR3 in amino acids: CASSLRTSGSRDTQYF. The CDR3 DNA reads TGTGCCAGCAGCTTACGTACTAGCGGGAGTCGGGATACGCAGTATTTT.

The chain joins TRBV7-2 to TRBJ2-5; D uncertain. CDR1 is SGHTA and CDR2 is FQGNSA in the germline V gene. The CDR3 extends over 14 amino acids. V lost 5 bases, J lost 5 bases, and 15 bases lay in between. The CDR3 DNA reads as TGTGCCAGCAGCGTTAACTGGTCCGGGGAGACCCAGTACTTC. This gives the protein CASSVNWSGETQYF.

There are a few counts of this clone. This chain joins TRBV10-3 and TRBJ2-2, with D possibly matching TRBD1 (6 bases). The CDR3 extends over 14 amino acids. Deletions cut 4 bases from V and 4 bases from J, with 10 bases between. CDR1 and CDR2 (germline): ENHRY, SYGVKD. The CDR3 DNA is TGTGCCATCAGTGGTCAGGGGATCACCGGGGAGCTGTTTTTT. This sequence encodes CAISGQGITGELFF.

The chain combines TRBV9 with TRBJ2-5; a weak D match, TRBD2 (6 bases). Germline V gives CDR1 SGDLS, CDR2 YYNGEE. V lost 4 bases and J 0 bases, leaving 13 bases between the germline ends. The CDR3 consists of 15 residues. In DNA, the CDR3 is TGTGCCAGCAGCCTATACGGCGGGAACCAAGAGACCCAGTACTTC. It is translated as CASSLYGGNQETQYF.

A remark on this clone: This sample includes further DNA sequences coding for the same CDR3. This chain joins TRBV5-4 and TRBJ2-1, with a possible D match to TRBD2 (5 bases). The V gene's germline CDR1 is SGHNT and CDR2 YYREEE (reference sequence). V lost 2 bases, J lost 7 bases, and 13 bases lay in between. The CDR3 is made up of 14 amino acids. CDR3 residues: CASSLASGLNEQFF. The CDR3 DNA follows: TGTGCCAGCAGCTTAGCCAGCGGTCTAAATGAGCAGTTCTTC.

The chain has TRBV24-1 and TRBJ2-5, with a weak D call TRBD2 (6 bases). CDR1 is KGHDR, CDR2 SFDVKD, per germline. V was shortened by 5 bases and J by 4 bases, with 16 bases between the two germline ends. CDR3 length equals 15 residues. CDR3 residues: CATSGSAGTGETQYF. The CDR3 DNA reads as TGTGCCACCAGTGGGTCGGCGGGGACCGGAGAGACCCAGTACTTC.

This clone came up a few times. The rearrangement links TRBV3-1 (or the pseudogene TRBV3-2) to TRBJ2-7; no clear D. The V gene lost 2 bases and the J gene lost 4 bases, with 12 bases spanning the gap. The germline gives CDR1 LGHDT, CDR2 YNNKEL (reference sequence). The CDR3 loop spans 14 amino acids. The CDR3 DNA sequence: TGTGCCAGCAGCCAAATCCTCCACAGTTACGAGCAGTACTTC. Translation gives CASSQILHSYEQYF.

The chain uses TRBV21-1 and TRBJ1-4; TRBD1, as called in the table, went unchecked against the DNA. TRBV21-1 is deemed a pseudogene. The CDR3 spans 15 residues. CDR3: CASSKGGTGDEKLFF. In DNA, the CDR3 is TGTGCCAGCAGCAAGGGTGGGACAGGGGATGAAAAACTGTTTTTT.

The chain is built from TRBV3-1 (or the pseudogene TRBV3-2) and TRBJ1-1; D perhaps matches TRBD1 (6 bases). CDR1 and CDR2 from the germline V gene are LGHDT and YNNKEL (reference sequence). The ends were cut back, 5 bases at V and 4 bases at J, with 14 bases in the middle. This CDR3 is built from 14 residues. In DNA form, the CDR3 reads TGTGCCAGCAGCTCCTGGAGGGGGGGCACTGAAGCTTTCTTT. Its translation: CASSSWRGGTEAFF.

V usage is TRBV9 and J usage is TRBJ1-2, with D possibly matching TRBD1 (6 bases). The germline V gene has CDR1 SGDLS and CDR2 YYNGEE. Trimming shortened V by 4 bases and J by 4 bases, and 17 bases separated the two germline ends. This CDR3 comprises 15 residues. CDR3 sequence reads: CASSPLGAETYGYTF. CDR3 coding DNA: TGTGCCAGCAGCCCCTTGGGGGCGGAGACCTATGGCTACACCTTC. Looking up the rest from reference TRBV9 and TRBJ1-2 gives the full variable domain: DSGVTQTPKHLITATGQRVTLRCSPRSGDLSVYWYQQSLDQGLQFLIQYYNGEERAKGNILERFSAQQFPDLHSELNLSSLELGDSALYFCASSPLGAETYGYTFGSGTRLTVV.

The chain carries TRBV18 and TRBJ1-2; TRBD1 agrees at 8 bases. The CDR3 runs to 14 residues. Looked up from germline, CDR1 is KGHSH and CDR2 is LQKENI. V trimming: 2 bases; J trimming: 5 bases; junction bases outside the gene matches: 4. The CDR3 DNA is TGTGCCAGCTCACCAAGACAGGGGAAGTATGGCTACACCTTC. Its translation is CASSPRQGKYGYTF.

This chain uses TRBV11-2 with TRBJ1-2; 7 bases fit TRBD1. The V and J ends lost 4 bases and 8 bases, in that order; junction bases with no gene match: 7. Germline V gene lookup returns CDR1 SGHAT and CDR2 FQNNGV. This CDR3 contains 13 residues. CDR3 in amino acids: CASSYSGGQGYTF. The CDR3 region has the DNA TGTGCCAGCAGCTATTCAGGGGGGCAGGGCTACACCTTC.